This is a list of T cell receptor beta chains from one sample in a study of shared clonotypes between healthy human individuals. Sequencing was performed with immunoSEQ multiplex PCR; in TCRdb, only in-frame clones are kept and a portion is missing. In the table there are over a million clones, roughly 96% of which are singletons. The specimen was naive CD4+ T cells sorted from blood. The receptors come from a man in his thirties or forties in good health. Each CDR3 is given with its conserved first and last residue. D genes are given only for firm matches. Clone size is stated in some rows and not others, as once, few, many or a class when expanded.

TRBD1	-	TRBV15	TRBJ2-7	TGTGCCACCAGCAGAGTTGTCGACAGGGGGTCGGCCGAGCAGTACTTC	CATSRVVDRGSAEQYF
TRBD2	once	TRBV5-1	TRBJ2-2	TGCGCCAGCAGCCTCTCAGCGGGAGAGAACACCGGGGAGCTGTTTTTT	CASSLSAGENTGELFF
-	-	TRBV7-6	TRBJ2-3	TGTGCCAGCAGCTTAAGACCATACACAGATACGCAGTATTTT	CASSLRPYTDTQYF
-	-	TRBV19	TRBJ2-5	TGTGCCAGTAGTACCCTAAGAGACAGGACCCAGTACTTC	CASSTLRDRTQYF
TRBD2	-	TRBV7-7	TRBJ2-7	TGTGCTAGCAGCATGGGACTAGCGGGATCCGAGCAGTACTTC	CASSMGLAGSEQYF
-	once	TRBV5-1	TRBJ2-7	TGCGCCAGCAGCTTGGCGTCTCAGAGAACCTACGAGCAGTACTTC	CASSLASQRTYEQYF
-	-	TRBV7-3	TRBJ2-7	TGTGCCAGCAGCTTAGGGAGCGGCTACGAGCAGTACTTC	CASSLGSGYEQYF
-	-	TRBV6-1	TRBJ1-5	TGTGCCAGCAGTGATTTGGGTTATCGCAATCAGCCCCAGCATTTT	CASSDLGYRNQPQHF
-	-	TRBV23-1	TRBJ2-7	TGCGCCAGCAGTCAATCCCCAGTGAGCTCCTACGAGCAGTACTTC	CASSQSPVSSYEQYF
-	-	TRBV2	TRBJ1-1	TGTGCCAGCAGTGAATCTTTAACCCGAGTCACTGAAGCTTTCTTT	CASSESLTRVTEAFF
-	-	TRBV5-8	TRBJ1-4	TGTGCCAGCAGCTCCTACAGGAGCTCAACTAATGAAAAACTGTTTTTT	CASSSYRSSTNEKLFF